This TCR beta chain is from a study of control samples from healthy donors and cancer patients. Produced via immunoSEQ multiplex PCR; TCRdb's table is partial and in-frame only. The sample holds about 120,000 clones, 85% to 95% seen once. Germline V CDR1 and CDR2: SGDLS, YYNGEE. The CDR3 length is 15 residues. With V trimmed by 0 bases and J by 3 bases, 2 bases remained unmatched. This sequence was found in a young man in good health. The chain uses TRBV9 and TRBJ2-5, with 10 positions matching TRBD2. Sequencing used blood. CDR3 coding DNA: TGTGCCAGCAGCGTAGATCTAGCGGGGGAAGAGACCCAGTACTTC. It yields the protein CASSVDLAGEETQYF. Full variable domain (outside the CDR3, taken from reference TRBV9 and TRBJ2-5): DSGVTQTPKHLITATGQRVTLRCSPRSGDLSVYWYQQSLDQGLQFLIQYYNGEERAKGNILERFSAQQFPDLHSELNLSSLELGDSALYFCASSVDLAGEETQYFGPGTRLLVL.